This TCR beta chain emerged from a study of monozygotic twins with inflammatory bowel disease. Study results and limitations: Clonotype overlap with others was lower in IBD patients than in healthy twins, a difference that was greatest with disease activity.

Whole-blood total RNA was extracted without T cell sorting. The authors made each sample's cDNA in eight separate reactions. Template switching introduced UMIs that contain a 6-nucleotide sample barcode. TCRdb reanalyzed the 5' RACE reads, giving one entry per CDR3 protein sequence and no DNA. In all, the sample yields about 350,000 distinct CDR3 sequences. With respect to this clonotype: Its antigen remains unknown.

The CDR3 totals 11 residues. Germline CDR1 and CDR2: SNHLY and FYNNEI. This sequence originates from a human donor with ulcerative colitis or Crohn's disease, or a healthy co-twin of an affected twin (not recorded which). The specimen sequenced was blood. The rearrangement joins TRBV2 to TRBJ1-1. The CDR3 protein is CASKGNTEAFF.